This T cell receptor beta chain was recovered during a study of radiation and T cells in renal cell carcinoma. Clones were sequenced by immunoSEQ multiplex PCR, and TCRdb holds only the in-frame ones, with some missing. The sample holds about 59,000 clones, over 70% seen once. This sample's time point: baseline pretreatment blood. The treatment denotes: 15 Gy SBRT to primary tumor, nephrectomy 4 weeks later. Germline trimming cut 7 bases from V and 6 bases from J; bases unmatched to any gene: 9. Germline loops: CDR1 LNHDA, CDR2 SQIVND (reference sequence). The CDR3 loop spans 15 amino acids. This sequence joins TRBV19 and TRBJ1-6, with 7 positions matching TRBD1. The sequence came from a man in his sixties with renal cell carcinoma. The specimen was blood, collected from a patient whose treatment included radiotherapy and nephrectomy. CDR3 in amino acids: CASTDTTGFNSPLHF. The CDR3 nucleotides read TGTGCCAGTACCGATACGACAGGGTTTAATTCACCCCTCCACTTT.